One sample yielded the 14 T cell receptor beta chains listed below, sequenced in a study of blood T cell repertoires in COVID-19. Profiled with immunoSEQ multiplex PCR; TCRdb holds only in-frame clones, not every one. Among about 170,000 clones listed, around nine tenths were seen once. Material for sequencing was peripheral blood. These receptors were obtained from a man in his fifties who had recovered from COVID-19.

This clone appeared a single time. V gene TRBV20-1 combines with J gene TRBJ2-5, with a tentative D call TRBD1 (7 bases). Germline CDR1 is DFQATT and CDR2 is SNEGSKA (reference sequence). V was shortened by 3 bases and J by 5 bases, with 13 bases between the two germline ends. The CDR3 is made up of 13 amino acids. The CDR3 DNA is TGCAGTGCTAGTCAGGGGGGTCGCGAGACCCAGTACTTC. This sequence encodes CSASQGGRETQYF.

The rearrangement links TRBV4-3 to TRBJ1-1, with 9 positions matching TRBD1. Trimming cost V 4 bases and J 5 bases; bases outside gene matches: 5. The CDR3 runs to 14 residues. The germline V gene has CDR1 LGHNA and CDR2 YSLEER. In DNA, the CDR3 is TGCGCCAGCAGCCTTCAGGACAGGGGAACTGAAGCTTTCTTT. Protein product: CASSLQDRGTEAFF.

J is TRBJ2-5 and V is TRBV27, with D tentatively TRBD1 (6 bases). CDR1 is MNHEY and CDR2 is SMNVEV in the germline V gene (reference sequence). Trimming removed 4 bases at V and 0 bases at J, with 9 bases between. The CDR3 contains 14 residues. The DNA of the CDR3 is TGTGCCAGCAGTTCGGGACACTACCAAGAGACCCAGTACTTC. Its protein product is CASSSGHYQETQYF.

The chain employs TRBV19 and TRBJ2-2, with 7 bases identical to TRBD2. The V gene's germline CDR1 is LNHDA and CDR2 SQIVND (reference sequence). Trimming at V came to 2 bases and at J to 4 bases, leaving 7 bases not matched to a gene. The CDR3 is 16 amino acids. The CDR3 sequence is CASSISGGVSTGELFF. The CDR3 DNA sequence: TGTGCCAGTAGTATATCGGGGGGAGTCAGCACCGGGGAGCTGTTTTTT.

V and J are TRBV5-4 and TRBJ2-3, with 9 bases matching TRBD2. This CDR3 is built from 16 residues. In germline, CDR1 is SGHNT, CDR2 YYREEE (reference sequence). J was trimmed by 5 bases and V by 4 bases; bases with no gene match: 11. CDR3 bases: TGTGCCAGCAGCCGCGCGGCTAGCGGGGTACTAGATACGCAGTATTTT. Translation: CASSRAASGVLDTQYF.

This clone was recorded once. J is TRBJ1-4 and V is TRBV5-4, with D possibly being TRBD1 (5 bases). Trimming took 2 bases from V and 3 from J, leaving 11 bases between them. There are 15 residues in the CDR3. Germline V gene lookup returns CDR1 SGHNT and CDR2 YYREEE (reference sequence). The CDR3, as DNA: TGTGCCAGCAGCTTCGGGGGTTCGGCTAATGAAAAACTGTTTTTT. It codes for CASSFGGSANEKLFF.

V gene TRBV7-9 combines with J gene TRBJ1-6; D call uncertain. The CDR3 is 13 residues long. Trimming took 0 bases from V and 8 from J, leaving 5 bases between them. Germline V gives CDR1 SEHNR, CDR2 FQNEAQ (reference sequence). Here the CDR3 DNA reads TGTGCCAGCAGCTTAGCCTTCTATTCACCCCTCCACTTT. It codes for CASSLAFYSPLHF.

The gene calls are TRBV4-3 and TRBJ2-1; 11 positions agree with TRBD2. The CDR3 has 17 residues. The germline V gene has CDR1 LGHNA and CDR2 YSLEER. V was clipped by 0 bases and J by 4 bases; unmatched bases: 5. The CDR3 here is CASSQEMGLAAYNEQFF. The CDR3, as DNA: TGCGCCAGCAGCCAAGAAATGGGACTAGCGGCATACAATGAGCAGTTCTTC.

The CDR3 DNA sequence: TGCGCCAGCAGCACAGGGGGCGGCTATGGCTACACCTTC. It yields the protein CASSTGGGYGYTF. The V call is TRBV5-1, the J call TRBJ1-2; 9 bases align to TRBD1. From germline, CDR1 is SGHRS and CDR2 YFSETQ. The V gene end was trimmed by 4 bases and the J gene end by 4 bases; junction bases not matched to a gene: 2. The CDR3 is 13 residues long.

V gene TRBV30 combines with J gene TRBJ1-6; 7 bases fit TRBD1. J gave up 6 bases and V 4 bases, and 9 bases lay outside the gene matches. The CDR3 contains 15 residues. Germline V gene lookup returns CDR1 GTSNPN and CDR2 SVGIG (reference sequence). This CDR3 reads CAWTTRQGPNSPLHF. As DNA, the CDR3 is TGTGCCTGGACTACGAGACAGGGACCTAATTCACCCCTCCACTTT.

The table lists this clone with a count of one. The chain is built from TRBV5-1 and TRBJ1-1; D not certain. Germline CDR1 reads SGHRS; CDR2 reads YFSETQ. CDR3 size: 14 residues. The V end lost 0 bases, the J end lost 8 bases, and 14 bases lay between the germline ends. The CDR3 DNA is TGCGCCAGCAGCTTGGAGCGCATCCCCGGGGAAGCTTTCTTT. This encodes CASSLERIPGEAFF.

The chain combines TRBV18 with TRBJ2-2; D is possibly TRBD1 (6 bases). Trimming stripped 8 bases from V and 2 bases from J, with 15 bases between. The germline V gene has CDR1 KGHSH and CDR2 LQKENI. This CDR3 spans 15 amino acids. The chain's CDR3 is CASRERTANTGELFF. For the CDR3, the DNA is TGTGCCAGCCGCGAAAGGACAGCAAACACCGGGGAGCTGTTTTTT. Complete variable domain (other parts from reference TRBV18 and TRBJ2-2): NAGVMQNPRHLVRRRGQEARLRCSPMKGHSHVYWYRQLPEEGLKFMVYLQKENIIDESGMPKERFSAEFPKEGPSILRIQQVVRGDSAAYFCASRERTANTGELFFGEGSRLTVL.

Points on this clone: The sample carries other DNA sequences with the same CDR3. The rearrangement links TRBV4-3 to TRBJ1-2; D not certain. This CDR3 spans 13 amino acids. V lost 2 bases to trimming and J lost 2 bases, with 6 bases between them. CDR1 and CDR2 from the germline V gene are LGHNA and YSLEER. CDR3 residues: CASSQTRNYGYTF. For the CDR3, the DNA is TGCGCCAGCAGCCAAACCAGGAACTATGGCTACACCTTC.

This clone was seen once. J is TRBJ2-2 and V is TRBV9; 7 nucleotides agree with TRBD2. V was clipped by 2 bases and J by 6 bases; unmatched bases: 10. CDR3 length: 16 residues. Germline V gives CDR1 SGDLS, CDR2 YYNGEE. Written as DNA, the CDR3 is TGTGCCAGCAGCGTTGGGGCGGGAGAACTTGCCGGGGAGCTGTTTTTT. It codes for CASSVGAGELAGELFF. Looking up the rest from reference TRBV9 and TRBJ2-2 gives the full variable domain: DSGVTQTPKHLITATGQRVTLRCSPRSGDLSVYWYQQSLDQGLQFLIQYYNGEERAKGNILERFSAQQFPDLHSELNLSSLELGDSALYFCASSVGAGELAGELFFGEGSRLTVL.